The 5 T cell receptor beta chains presented below share a single source sample, sequenced in a study of regulatory T cells in long-lasting Graves disease. Time point noted: newly diagnosed GD, antithyroid drugs for less than 3 months. RNA extracted from PBMCs served as the sequencing template. CDR3 regions were amplified by Arm-PCR using iRepertoire HTBI primers to build TCR beta libraries. TCRdb passed the multiplex PCR reads through MiXCR, listing each CDR3 protein once. The sample includes a few hundred thousand distinct CDR3 sequences, over 15% of them seen just once. The sample was also reused in another study, on T cells in Graves' hyperthyroidism and ophthalmopathy.

The starting material was peripheral blood mononuclear cells (PBMCs), obtained at new diagnosis, from a patient treated with antithyroid drugs. All receptors derive from a man between 35 and 55 years old with Graves disease.

Here the CDR3 reads CASSPPPPGGDEQFF. Here the CDR3 DNA reads TGTGCCAGCAGTCCCCCCCCCCCAGGGGGGGATGAGCAGTTCTTC. This chain uses TRBV27 with TRBJ2-5; the D gene could be TRBD1 or TRBD2 (7 bases each). The end of the DNA aligns better with TRBJ2-1, so the J call may be wrong. Germline V gene lookup returns CDR1 MNHEY and CDR2 SMNVEV (reference sequence). The CDR3 covers 15 residues.

This clonotype has more than one count but fewer than ten. One end of the junction fails to match germline, which may point to a read error. The chain is built from TRBV20-1 and TRBJ2-5, with 13 bases aligning to TRBD2. Germline values: CDR1 DFQATT, CDR2 SNEGSKA (reference sequence). This CDR3 comprises 17 residues. CDR3 region: CSARDRLLAGGQEAQYF. The CDR3 DNA reads as TGCAGTGCTAGAGATCGACTACTAGCGGGGGGGCAAGAGGCCCAGTACTTC.

This clonotype was picked up many times. The chain is built from TRBV29-1 and TRBJ2-7, with D possibly being TRBD1 (6 bases). The CDR3 has 13 residues. With 4 bases removed from V and 2 bases from J, the gap between germline ends came to 12 bases. Germline CDR1 SQVTM, CDR2 ANQGSEA. The CDR3 bases are TGCAGCGTTGCGGCCAGGGGTACCTACGAGCAGTACTTC. It yields the protein CSVAARGTYEQYF.

This chain connects TRBV20-1 to TRBJ2-7; tentatively, D is TRBD1 or TRBD2 (5 bases each). This CDR3 contains 14 residues. V gave up 2 bases and J gave up 4 bases, with 15 bases separating them. Germline V CDR1 and CDR2: DFQATT, SNEGSKA (reference sequence). The CDR3 bases are TGCAGTGCTAGACGCGCACCAGGGACGTACGAGCAGTACTTC. Its translation is CSARRAPGTYEQYF.

This clonotype has ten or more counts. The chain is built from TRBV11-3 and TRBJ1-6; 7 bases are shared with TRBD1. CDR3 size: 14 residues. V dropped 5 bases and J dropped 10; count of bases not matched to a gene: 8. Germline loops: CDR1 SGHNT, CDR2 YENEEA. The CDR3 DNA is TGTGCCAGCAGCCAAACTACAGGGGAATCACCCCTCCACTTT. Encoded protein: CASSQTTGESPLHF.